This TCR beta chain was recorded in a study of T cell responses to AZD1222 COVID-19 vaccine. About the study: Combined were second doses at about 4 or about 12 weeks.

Profiling relied on immunoSEQ multiplex PCR, and the TCRdb table lists in-frame clones only, not all of them. The sample contains under 80,000 clones, about 91% of which appear only once. In regard to this clone: Its specificity is unknown.

Overall study results and limits: Just a handful of AZD1222 recipients tested seropositive at baseline. Spike-specific TCRs gained breadth and depth after people received two AZD1222 doses.

Trimming took 0 bases from V and 9 from J, leaving 9 bases between them. This CDR3 contains 13 residues. The germline V gene has CDR1 LGHDT and CDR2 YNNKEL (reference sequence). The material sequenced was peripheral blood, taken on day 0 of AZD1222 vaccination. The clonotype originates from an adult in good health. This chain joins TRBV3-1 (or the pseudogene TRBV3-2) and TRBJ1-5, with a tentative D call TRBD1 (6 bases). CDR3 protein: CASSQEGGPPQHF. The CDR3 region has the DNA TGTGCCAGCAGCCAAGAAGGGGGGCCGCCCCAGCATTTT.